The sequence of this T cell receptor beta chain was determined in a study of cytomegalovirus exposure and HLA in healthy donors. PCR primers comprised 60 Vbeta and 13 Jbeta primers. TCRdb's copy holds only in-frame clones and misses some; the assay was immunoSEQ multiplex PCR. The repertoire holds some 62,000 clones, about 90% seen once, with more than 1.4% in the top ten. The CDR3 is made up of 13 amino acids. Trimming removed 4 bases at V and 4 bases at J, with 8 bases between. Germline loops: CDR1 WSHSY, CDR2 SAAADI. To note about this clone: As yet, its antigen is unknown.

Regarding the study as a whole: Roughly 170 TCR beta chains were listed as cytomegalovirus-associated. The classifier was said to identify cytomegalovirus status with high specificity and sensitivity. Three CMV-associated chains were confirmed in vitro to be specific for CMV antigens.

This sequence joins TRBV10-2 and TRBJ2-1; D may be TRBD1 (5 bases). The source is a man younger than 35 in good health and CMV-seronegative. What was sequenced was PBMCs. The CDR3 reads CASSARQYNEQFF. The DNA for the CDR3 is TGCGCCAGCAGTGCGAGACAGTACAATGAGCAGTTCTTC.